This is a list of T cell receptor beta chains from one sample in a study of control samples from healthy donors and cancer patients. Profiled with immunoSEQ multiplex PCR; TCRdb holds only in-frame clones, not every one. The data show about 98,000 clones, around 80% seen once. The sample comprised blood. The source is a man aged 55 to 70 in good health. Both conserved end residues are part of each CDR3. Fields, in order: V gene, J gene, D gene, clone size, CDR3 DNA, CDR3 protein. A D gene is named only where the DNA matches it firmly. A clone size is listed for some rows: how often the clone was seen (once, few, many), or a class if it is expanded.

TRBV5-8	TRBJ1-1	TRBD1	.	TGTGCCAGCATAGGACAGGAAAACACTGAAGCTTTCTTT	CASIGQENTEAFF
TRBV13	TRBJ2-7	.	.	TGTGCCAGCAGCGACTGGGAGAGCGCCTACGAGCAGTACTTC	CASSDWESAYEQYF
TRBV21-1	TRBJ2-7	.	once	TGTGCCAGCAGCAACAATCATGTGGGACTAGCTGAATCCCATTCGAGGGAGCAGTACTTC	CASSNNHVGLAESHSREQYF
TRBV30	TRBJ2-1	.	.	TGTGCCTGGAGTCAGGGTCATGGGGAGCAGTTCTTC	CAWSQGHGEQFF
TRBV7-8	TRBJ1-4	.	.	TGTGCCAGCAGCCCTCGGGATAATGAAAAACTGTTTTTT	CASSPRDNEKLFF
TRBV13	TRBJ1-1	.	.	TGTGCCAGCAGCTTAGGTGGTATCTTTGAAGCTTTCTTT	CASSLGGIFEAFF
TRBV5-8	TRBJ2-1	.	.	TGTGCCAGCAGCTTGGTCCCAGCCTACAATGAGCAGTTCTTC	CASSLVPAYNEQFF
TRBV28	TRBJ2-7	TRBD1	.	TGTGCCAGCAGTTTGACAGGGGGGTCCTACGAGCAGTACTTC	CASSLTGGSYEQYF
TRBV4-1	TRBJ1-2	.	few	TGCGCCAGCAGCCAAGATGGGGGCATGGGGCCCTACACCTTC	CASSQDGGMGPYTF
TRBV14	TRBJ1-2	.	.	TGTGCCAGCAGCGAGAGGACATATGGCTACACCTTC	CASSERTYGYTF
TRBV7-9	TRBJ2-7	.	.	TGTGCCAGCAGCTGGGACAACTACGAGCAGTACTTC	CASSWDNYEQYF
TRBV7-8	TRBJ2-7	TRBD2	.	TGTGCCAGCAGCCTCGGGTCTAGCGGGATTTACGAGCAGTACTTC	CASSLGSSGIYEQYF
TRBV7-9	TRBJ2-7	TRBD2	.	TGTGCCAGCAGCTTAGGACGGGACTACCCCTACGAGCAGTACTTC	CASSLGRDYPYEQYF
TRBV29-1	TRBJ2-1	TRBD2	.	TGCAGCGTTGAAGATTACGCTAGCGGGGAAAATGAGCAGTTCTTC	CSVEDYASGENEQFF
TRBV13	TRBJ2-5	.	.	TGTGCCAGCACCCACGGAGGAGTGCTCCAAGAGACCCAGTACTTC	CASTHGGVLQETQYF
TRBV27	TRBJ2-1	TRBD2	.	TGTGCCAGCAGTCCCCGGACTAGCGGGCCTCCTTCCTACAATGAGCAGTTCTTC	CASSPRTSGPPSYNEQFF
TRBV27	TRBJ2-1	TRBD2	.	TGTGCCAGCAGTTTCCTGACTAGCGGGGGGGGGAATGAGCAGTTCTTC	CASSFLTSGGGNEQFF
TRBV4-1	TRBJ1-1	.	few	TGCGCCAGCAGCCGAGGACCGCTCGTAGACACTGAAGCTTTCTTT	CASSRGPLVDTEAFF
TRBV6-4	TRBJ2-3	TRBD2	.	TGTGCCAGCAGTGACTCGGCGGGAGGGCCAACAGATACGCAGTATTTT	CASSDSAGGPTDTQYF
TRBV7-8	TRBJ2-2	TRBD1	.	TGTGCCAGCAGCCCCGGGCCCTCGGGACAGTCTGCTGCTGCCGGGGAGCTGTTTTTT	CASSPGPSGQSAAAGELFF
TRBV3-1/TRBV3-2	TRBJ2-5	TRBD2	.	TGTGCCAGCAGCCCCGGGACTAGCGGGGTCGAGACCCAGTACTTC	CASSPGTSGVETQYF
TRBV28	TRBJ2-2	.	.	TGTGCCAGCAGCGCACCGGGCGCAGGGAACACCGGGGAGCTGTTTTTT	CASSAPGAGNTGELFF
TRBV10-2	TRBJ2-5	TRBD2	.	TGCGCCACCCAAATCGGACTAGCGGGAGTAGAGACCCAGTACTTC	CATQIGLAGVETQYF
TRBV7-2	TRBJ1-5	.	.	TGTGCCAGCAGCTTAGCAGCGGCTAGCAATCAGCCCCAGCATTTT	CASSLAAASNQPQHF
TRBV7-9	TRBJ2-1	TRBD1	.	TGTGCCAGCCGGCGACAGGGACCTAACAATGAGCAGTTCTTC	CASRRQGPNNEQFF
TRBV7-3	TRBJ2-1	.	.	TGTGCCAGCAGCTTAAGCACAAGCTCCTACAATGAGCAGTTCTTC	CASSLSTSSYNEQFF
TRBV20-1	TRBJ1-2	.	.	TGCAGTGCTAGTCATGGGGATGGCTACACCTTC	CSASHGDGYTF
TRBV7-9	TRBJ2-1	.	once	TGTGCCAGCAGCCTCAACACAGGGTATGCCTCCTACAATGAGCAGTTCTTC	CASSLNTGYASYNEQFF
TRBV7-9	TRBJ2-1	.	.	TGTGCCAGCAGCTTAGTCTGGGAGCAGTTCTTC	CASSLVWEQFF
TRBV6-5	TRBJ2-1	.	.	TGTGCCAGCAGTTTAGGGCAGTTCTACAATGAGCAGTTCTTC	CASSLGQFYNEQFF
TRBV14	TRBJ2-4	.	.	TGTGCCAGCTCCGGGACGGGGCGAGCCAAAAACATTCAGTACTTC	CASSGTGRAKNIQYF
TRBV29-1	TRBJ1-1	.	.	TGCAGCGTTGAACAGAGCATGAACACTGAAGCTTTCTTT	CSVEQSMNTEAFF
TRBV2	TRBJ1-1	.	.	TGTGCCAGCAGTGCGGGAAACCATCGGAACACTGAAGCTTTCTTT	CASSAGNHRNTEAFF
TRBV19	TRBJ1-5	TRBD1	.	TGTGCCAGTAGTCCAAGGGACAGTAGCAATCAGCCCCAGCATTTT	CASSPRDSSNQPQHF
TRBV25-1	TRBJ2-7	.	few	TGTGCCAGCGCCCTGGGGGCCTACGAGCAGTACTTC	CASALGAYEQYF
TRBV6-5	TRBJ2-3	.	.	TGTGCCACAGTGGCAGGGTGGTATCGGGATACGCAGTATTTT	CATVAGWYRDTQYF
TRBV7-2	TRBJ2-3	.	.	TGTGCCAGCAGCTTCCTCTCAGATACGCAGTATTTT	CASSFLSDTQYF
TRBV2	TRBJ1-1	.	few	TGTGCCAGCAGTGAAGGAAACAGGGCTCAAGCTTTCTTT	CASSEGNRAQAFF
TRBV13	TRBJ1-2	TRBD1	.	TGTGCCAGCAGCTTACAGGGGGCCGAGTATGGCTACACCTTC	CASSLQGAEYGYTF
TRBV11-2	TRBJ1-6	.	.	TGTGCCAGCAGCTTAGTTGGGGGCCATTCACCCCTCCACTTT	CASSLVGGHSPLHF
TRBV5-5	TRBJ1-2	TRBD1	.	TGTGCCAGCAGCAGACAGACAGGGACCTATGGCTACACCTTC	CASSRQTGTYGYTF
TRBV11-2	TRBJ2-3	.	.	TGTGCCAGCAGCCCTTCCCCCAGCGGATACACAGATACGCAGTATTTT	CASSPSPSGYTDTQYF
TRBV4-2	TRBJ1-2	.	.	TGTGCCAGCAGCCAAGATGCGTCCAACTATGGCTACACCTTC	CASSQDASNYGYTF